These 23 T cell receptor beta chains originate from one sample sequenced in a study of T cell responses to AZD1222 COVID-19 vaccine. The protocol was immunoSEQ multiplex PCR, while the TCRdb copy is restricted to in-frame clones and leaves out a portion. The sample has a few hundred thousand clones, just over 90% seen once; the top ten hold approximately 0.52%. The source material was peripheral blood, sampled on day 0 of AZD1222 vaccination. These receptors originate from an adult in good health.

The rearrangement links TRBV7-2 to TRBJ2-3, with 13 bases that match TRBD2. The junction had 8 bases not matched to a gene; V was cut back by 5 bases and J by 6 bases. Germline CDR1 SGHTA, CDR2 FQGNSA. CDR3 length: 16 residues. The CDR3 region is CASSPLLAGGGDTQYF. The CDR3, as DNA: TGTGCCAGCAGCCCGTTACTAGCGGGAGGGGGGGATACGCAGTATTTT.

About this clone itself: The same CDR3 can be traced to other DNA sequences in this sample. In DNA form, the CDR3 reads TGTGCCAGCAGCGTGGAGGGACAGCCCCAGCATTTT. Its translation: CASSVEGQPQHF. The V gene is TRBV2, the J gene TRBJ1-5; D call uncertain. Trimming took off 6 bases at V and 7 bases at J, with 10 bases between the two ends. This CDR3 is built from 12 residues. Germline CDR1 reads SNHLY; CDR2 reads FYNNEI.

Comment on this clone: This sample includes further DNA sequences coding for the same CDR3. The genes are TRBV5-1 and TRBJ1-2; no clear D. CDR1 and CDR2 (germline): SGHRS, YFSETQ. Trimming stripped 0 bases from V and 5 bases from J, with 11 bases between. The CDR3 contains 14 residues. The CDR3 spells CASSLAGENYGYTF. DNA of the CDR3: TGCGCCAGCAGCTTGGCCGGGGAGAATTATGGCTACACCTTC.

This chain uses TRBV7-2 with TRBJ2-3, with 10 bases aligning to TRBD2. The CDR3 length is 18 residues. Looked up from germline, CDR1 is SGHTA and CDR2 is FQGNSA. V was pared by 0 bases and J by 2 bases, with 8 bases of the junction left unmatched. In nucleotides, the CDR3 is TGTGCCAGCAGCTTAGCGAGGTCTAGCGGGAGTTTCACAGATACGCAGTATTTT. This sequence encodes CASSLARSSGSFTDTQYF.

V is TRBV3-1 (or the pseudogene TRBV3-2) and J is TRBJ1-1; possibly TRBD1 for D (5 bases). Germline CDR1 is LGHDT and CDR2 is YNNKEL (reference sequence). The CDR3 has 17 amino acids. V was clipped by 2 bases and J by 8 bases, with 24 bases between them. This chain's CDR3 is CASSQLSLQGAFGEAFF. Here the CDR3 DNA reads TGTGCCAGCAGCCAACTTTCCCTACAAGGGGCTTTTGGAGAAGCTTTCTTT.

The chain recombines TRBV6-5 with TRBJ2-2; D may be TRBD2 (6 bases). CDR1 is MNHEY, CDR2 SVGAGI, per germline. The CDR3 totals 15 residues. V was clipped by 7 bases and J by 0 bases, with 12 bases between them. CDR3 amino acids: CASMGGTSNTGELFF. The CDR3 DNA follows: TGTGCCAGCATGGGGGGTACCTCGAACACCGGGGAGCTGTTTTTT.

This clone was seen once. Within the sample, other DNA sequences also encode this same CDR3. CDR3 loop: CASSQAGAGANVLTF. In nucleotides, the CDR3 is TGTGCCAGCAGCCAAGCAGGGGCTGGGGCCAACGTCCTGACTTTC. The J gene is TRBJ2-6, the V gene TRBV3-1 (or the pseudogene TRBV3-2); TRBD1 is a possible D gene (6 bases). CDR1 and CDR2 from the germline V gene are LGHDT and YNNKEL (reference sequence). There are 15 residues in the CDR3. V gave up 1 base and J gave up 2 bases, with 6 bases separating them.

CDR3 sequence (DNA): TGTGCCAGCAGTGAAGCCTACAAGGGCAGCTATGAGCAGTTCTTC. This translates into CASSEAYKGSYEQFF. The V and J genes are TRBV6-1 and TRBJ2-1; D unclear. The V gene lost 0 bases and the J gene lost 8 bases, with 14 bases spanning the gap. Germline CDR1 MNHNS, CDR2 SASEGT. The length of the CDR3 is 15 residues.

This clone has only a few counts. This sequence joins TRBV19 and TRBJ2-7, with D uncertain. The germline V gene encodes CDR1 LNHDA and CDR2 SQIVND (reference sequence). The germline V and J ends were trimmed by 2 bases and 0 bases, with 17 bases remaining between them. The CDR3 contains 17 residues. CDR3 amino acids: CASSIRSAGSFSYEQYF. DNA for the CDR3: TGTGCCAGTAGTATAAGGTCGGCAGGTTCCTTCTCCTACGAGCAGTACTTC.

The CDR3 region is CASSVGQGNTEAFF. In DNA, the CDR3 is TGTGCCAGCAGCGTAGGACAGGGGAACACTGAAGCTTTCTTT. The chain employs TRBV7-8 and TRBJ1-1, with 8 nucleotides matching TRBD1. With V trimmed by 5 bases and J by 1 base, 3 bases remained unmatched. There are 14 residues in the CDR3. Germline assignment: CDR1 SGHVS and CDR2 FQNEAQ. The whole variable domain, remainder taken from reference TRBV7-8 and TRBJ1-1, is GAGVSQSPRYKVAKRGQDVALRCDPISGHVSLFWYQQALGQGPEFLTYFQNEAQLDKSGLPSDRFFAERPEGSVSTLKIQRTQQEDSAVYLCASSVGQGNTEAFFGQGTRLTVV.

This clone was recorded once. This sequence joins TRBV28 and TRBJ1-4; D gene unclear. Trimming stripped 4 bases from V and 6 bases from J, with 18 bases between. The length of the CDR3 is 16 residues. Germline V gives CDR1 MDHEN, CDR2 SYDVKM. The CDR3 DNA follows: TGTGCCAGCAGTTGGGAAACTCTAGGGAGGCATGAAAAACTGTTTTTT. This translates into CASSWETLGRHEKLFF.

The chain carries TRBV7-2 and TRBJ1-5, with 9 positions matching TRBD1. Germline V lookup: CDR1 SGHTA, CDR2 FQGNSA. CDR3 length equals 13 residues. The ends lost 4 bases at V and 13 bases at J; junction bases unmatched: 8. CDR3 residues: CASSSPGTGLQHF. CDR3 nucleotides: TGTGCCAGCAGCTCCCCCGGGACAGGGTTACAGCATTTT.

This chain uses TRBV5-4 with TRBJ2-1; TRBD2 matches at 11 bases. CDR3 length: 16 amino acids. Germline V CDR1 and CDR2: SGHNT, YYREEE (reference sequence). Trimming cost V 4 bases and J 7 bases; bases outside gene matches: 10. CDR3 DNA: TGTGCCAGCAGCCCTCCTACTAGCGGGAGTTGGAATGAGCAGTTCTTC. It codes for CASSPPTSGSWNEQFF.

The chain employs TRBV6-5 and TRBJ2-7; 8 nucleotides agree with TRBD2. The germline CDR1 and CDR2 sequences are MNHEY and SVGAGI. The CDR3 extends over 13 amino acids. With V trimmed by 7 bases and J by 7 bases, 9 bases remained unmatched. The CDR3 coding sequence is TGTGCCAGCACCCCGCGGGGGGCGAAAGAGCAGTACTTC. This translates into CASTPRGAKEQYF.

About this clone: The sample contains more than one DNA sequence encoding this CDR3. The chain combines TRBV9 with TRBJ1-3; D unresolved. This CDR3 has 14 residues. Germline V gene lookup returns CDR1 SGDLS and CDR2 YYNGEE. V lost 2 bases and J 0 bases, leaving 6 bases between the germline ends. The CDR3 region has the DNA TGTGCCAGCAGCGTCGGCAGCTCTGGAAACACCATATATTTT. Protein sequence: CASSVGSSGNTIYF.

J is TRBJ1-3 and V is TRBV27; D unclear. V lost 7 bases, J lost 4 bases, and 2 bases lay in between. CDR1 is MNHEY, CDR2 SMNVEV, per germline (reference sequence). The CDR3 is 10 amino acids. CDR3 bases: TGTGCCAGCAAAGGAAACACCATATATTTT. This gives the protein CASKGNTIYF.

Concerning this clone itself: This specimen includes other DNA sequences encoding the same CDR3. The CDR3 here is CSARGDTEAFF. In DNA, the CDR3 is TGCAGTGCCCGCGGGGACACTGAAGCTTTCTTT. The genes are TRBV20-1 and TRBJ1-1; D is ambiguous. The CDR3 extends over 11 amino acids. The V gene's germline CDR1 is DFQATT and CDR2 SNEGSKA (reference sequence). The V end lost 6 bases, the J end lost 3 bases, and 8 bases lay between the germline ends.

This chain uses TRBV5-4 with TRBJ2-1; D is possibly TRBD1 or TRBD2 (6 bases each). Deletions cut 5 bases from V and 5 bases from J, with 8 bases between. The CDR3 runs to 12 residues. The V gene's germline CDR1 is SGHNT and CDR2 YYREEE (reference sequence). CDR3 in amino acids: CASSGGHNEQFF. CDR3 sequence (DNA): TGTGCCAGCAGTGGGGGGCACAATGAGCAGTTCTTC.

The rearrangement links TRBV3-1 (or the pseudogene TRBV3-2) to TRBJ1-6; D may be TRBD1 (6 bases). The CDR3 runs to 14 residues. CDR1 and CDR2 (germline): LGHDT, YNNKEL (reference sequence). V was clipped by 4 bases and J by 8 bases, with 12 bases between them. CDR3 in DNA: TGTGCCAGCAGCCGAATAGGGGGGGATTCACCCCTCCACTTT. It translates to CASSRIGGDSPLHF.

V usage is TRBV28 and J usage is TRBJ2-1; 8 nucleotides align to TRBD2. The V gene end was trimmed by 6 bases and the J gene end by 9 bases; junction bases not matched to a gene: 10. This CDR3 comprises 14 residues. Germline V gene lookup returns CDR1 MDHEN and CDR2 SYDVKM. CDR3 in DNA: TGTGCCAGCAGACTCTCGGGGGGGCCTCTTGAGCAGTTCTTC. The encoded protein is CASRLSGGPLEQFF.

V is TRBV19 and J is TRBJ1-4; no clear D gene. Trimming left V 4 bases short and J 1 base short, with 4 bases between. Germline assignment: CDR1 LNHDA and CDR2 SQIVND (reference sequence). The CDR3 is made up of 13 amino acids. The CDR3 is CASSTRTNEKLFF. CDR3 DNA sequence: TGTGCCAGTAGTACGCGAACTAATGAAAAACTGTTTTTT.

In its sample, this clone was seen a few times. Written as DNA, the CDR3 is TGTGCCAGCAGCCATGCAGGGGATCAGCCCCAGCATTTT. Its protein is CASSHAGDQPQHF. The rearrangement joins TRBV3-1 (or the pseudogene TRBV3-2) to TRBJ1-5, with a possible D match to TRBD1 (6 bases). Germline assignment: CDR1 LGHDT and CDR2 YNNKEL (reference sequence). The CDR3 extends over 13 amino acids. With 3 bases removed from V and 5 bases from J, the gap between germline ends came to 8 bases.

The CDR3 loop is CASSENSGNTIYF. The CDR3 DNA sequence: TGTGCCAGCAGCGAAAACTCTGGAAACACCATATATTTT. The rearrangement links TRBV9 to TRBJ1-3; D remains unclear. Germline V lookup: CDR1 SGDLS, CDR2 YYNGEE. The V and J ends lost 3 bases and 0 bases respectively, with 4 bases between them. The CDR3 has 13 amino acids.